A single sample is the source of the 21 T cell receptor beta chains below, sequenced in a study of cytomegalovirus exposure and HLA in healthy donors. The PCR made use of 60 Vbeta and 13 Jbeta primers. Measured with immunoSEQ multiplex PCR; TCRdb has only the in-frame clones, and not every one. The sample lists 200,000 or so clones; approximately 79% were seen once. The sample taken for sequencing was PBMCs. These receptors were obtained from a man aged 45-65 years in good health and CMV-seronegative.

The J gene is TRBJ1-3, the V gene TRBV30; TRBD1 matches at 7 bases. This CDR3 is 16 amino acids long. The junction had 10 bases not matched to a gene; V was cut back by 5 bases and J by 0 bases. Germline values: CDR1 GTSNPN, CDR2 SVGIG (reference sequence). CDR3: CAWSTGQRSSGNTIYF. The CDR3 region has the DNA TGTGCCTGGTCAACGGGACAGCGATCCTCTGGAAACACCATATATTTT.

V is TRBV7-6 and J is TRBJ2-3, with a possible D match to TRBD2 (6 bases). V was pared by 5 bases and J by 6 bases, with 9 bases between. The CDR3 covers 12 residues. Germline CDR1 reads SGHVS; CDR2 reads FNYEAQ. The CDR3 DNA reads as TGTGCCAGCAGCCCGAGCGGGGATACGCAGTATTTT. Protein sequence: CASSPSGDTQYF.

This chain's CDR3 is CASSQGYSYEQFF. CDR3 sequence (DNA): TGCGCCAGCAGCCAAGGGTATAGTTATGAGCAGTTCTTC. J is TRBJ2-1 and V is TRBV4-1; D gene unclear. This CDR3 contains 13 residues. V was pared by 1 base and J by 8 bases, with 9 bases between. CDR1 is MGHRA and CDR2 is YSYEKL in the germline V gene.

The V and J genes are TRBV9 and TRBJ2-3; D call uncertain. V was cut by 3 bases and J by 0 bases, with 8 bases left in between. The CDR3 runs to 14 residues. Germline V CDR1 and CDR2: SGDLS, YYNGEE. This chain's CDR3 is CASSGGASTDTQYF. DNA of the CDR3: TGTGCCAGCAGCGGAGGAGCTAGCACAGATACGCAGTATTTT.

This chain uses TRBV18 with TRBJ2-2; no firm D call. V lost 2 bases and J lost 1, with 11 bases in between. This CDR3 region has 16 residues. Germline CDR1 reads KGHSH; CDR2 reads LQKENI. CDR3 bases: TGTGCCAGCTCACCAGATACAGACCTGAACACCGGGGAGCTGTTTTTT. Its protein product is CASSPDTDLNTGELFF. Full variable domain (rest looked up from reference TRBV18 and TRBJ2-2): NAGVMQNPRHLVRRRGQEARLRCSPMKGHSHVYWYRQLPEEGLKFMVYLQKENIIDESGMPKERFSAEFPKEGPSILRIQQVVRGDSAAYFCASSPDTDLNTGELFFGEGSRLTVL.

The chain is built from TRBV27 and TRBJ2-1; 8 bases match TRBD1. Germline trimming cut 6 bases from V and 6 bases from J; bases unmatched to any gene: 7. The CDR3 consists of 14 residues. Germline V gives CDR1 MNHEY, CDR2 SMNVEV (reference sequence). The DNA for the CDR3 is TGTGCCAGCAGGGCGGGACAGGTCCCCAATGAGCAGTTCTTC. It encodes CASRAGQVPNEQFF.

This rearrangement joins TRBV4-1 to TRBJ2-1; 9 positions match TRBD1. Trimming cost V 4 bases and J 2 bases; bases outside gene matches: 3. CDR3 size: 15 residues. The germline CDR1 and CDR2 sequences are MGHRA and YSYEKL. This CDR3 reads CASSPDRGTYNEQFF. The CDR3 DNA follows: TGCGCCAGCAGCCCGGACAGGGGAACCTACAATGAGCAGTTCTTC.

This chain joins TRBV7-9 and TRBJ2-3; D may be TRBD2 (6 bases). V dropped 8 bases and J dropped 6 bases, with 12 bases sitting between them. This CDR3 has 12 amino acids. Germline-derived CDR1 and CDR2 are SEHNR and FQNEAQ (reference sequence). CDR3 nucleotides: TGTGCCAGCGGGCGGGCGGGGGATACGCAGTATTTT. This encodes CASGRAGDTQYF.

The chain uses TRBV2 and TRBJ2-5; 11 bases align to TRBD2. The CDR3 consists of 15 residues. Germline-derived CDR1 and CDR2 are SNHLY and FYNNEI. V trimming: 7 bases; J trimming: 4 bases; junction bases outside the gene matches: 8. CDR3 region: CASTLAGVGAETQYF. The DNA for the CDR3 is TGTGCCAGCACACTAGCGGGAGTGGGGGCAGAGACCCAGTACTTC.

This clone came up once. V usage is TRBV30 and J usage is TRBJ1-1; weak D call: TRBD1 (5 bases). The germline CDR1 and CDR2 sequences are GTSNPN and SVGIG (reference sequence). CDR3 length equals 14 residues. V lost 2 bases and J lost 4, with 14 bases in between. The DNA for the CDR3 is TGTGCCTGGAGTTCCCTAGGGACTTTCACTGAAGCTTTCTTT. Its protein product is CAWSSLGTFTEAFF. The full variable domain, its missing parts supplied by reference TRBV30 and TRBJ1-1, is SQTIHQWPATLVQPVGSPLSLECTVEGTSNPNLYWYRQAAGRGLQLLFYSVGIGQISSEVPQNLSASRPQDRQFILSSKKLLLSDSGFYLCAWSSLGTFTEAFFGQGTRLTVV.

The J gene is TRBJ2-7, the V gene TRBV6-5; D is perhaps TRBD1 (6 bases). The CDR3 totals 12 residues. V was clipped by 5 bases and J by 3 bases, with 8 bases between them. Germline assignment: CDR1 MNHEY and CDR2 SVGAGI. CDR3 protein: CASSGDNYEQYF. The CDR3 coding sequence is TGTGCCAGCAGTGGGGACAACTACGAGCAGTACTTC.

This clone was counted only a few times. The junction differs from germline at one of its ends, possibly a read error. The rearrangement links TRBV2 to TRBJ1-5; TRBD1 matches at 9 bases. The CDR3 sequence is 14 residues long. The germline gives CDR1 SNHLY, CDR2 FYNNEI. This chain's CDR3 is CASSRQGGNRPQHF. CDR3 nucleotide sequence: TGTGCCAGCAGTAGACAGGGGGGGAATCGGCCCCAGCATTTT.

The V call is TRBV5-1, the J call TRBJ2-1; D possibly corresponds to TRBD2 (6 bases). This CDR3 has 14 residues. V shed 0 bases and J shed 9 bases, with 13 bases lying between them. Germline V gene lookup returns CDR1 SGHRS and CDR2 YFSETQ. The CDR3 DNA sequence: TGCGCCAGCAGCTTGGCCGGGCAGGGAGGTGAGCAGTTCTTC. Translation: CASSLAGQGGEQFF.

This chain joins TRBV14 and TRBJ2-4; the match to TRBD2 covers 7 bases. The germline gives CDR1 SGHDN, CDR2 FVKESK. The J segment lost 3 bases and the V segment lost 4 bases, leaving 6 bases of the junction unmatched. This CDR3 is built from 15 residues. The CDR3 reads CASSRSGVGKNIQYF. Here the CDR3 DNA reads TGTGCCAGCAGCCGCAGCGGGGTAGGCAAAAACATTCAGTACTTC.

V is TRBV30 and J is TRBJ1-2; TRBD1 agrees at 7 bases. Germline CDR1 is GTSNPN and CDR2 is SVGIG (reference sequence). The V gene end was trimmed by 5 bases and the J gene end by 3 bases; junction bases not matched to a gene: 12. CDR3 length: 15 amino acids. CDR3 protein: CAWGGMGDSYYGYTF. CDR3 coding DNA: TGTGCCTGGGGTGGGATGGGGGACAGTTACTATGGCTACACCTTC.

This chain links TRBV6-5 with TRBJ1-2; 7 positions agree with TRBD1. V dropped 7 bases and J dropped 6; count of bases not matched to a gene: 5. This CDR3 has 12 amino acids. CDR1 and CDR2 from the germline V gene are MNHEY and SVGAGI. The CDR3 spells CASTGGTDGYTF. The CDR3 DNA reads TGTGCCAGCACGGGGGGGACAGATGGCTACACCTTC.

The CDR3 nucleotides are TGTGCCAGCGCCGGGGGGGGGCGTAACACTGAAGCTTTCTTT. This codes for CASAGGGRNTEAFF. The chain employs TRBV28 and TRBJ1-1, with D maybe TRBD1 (6 bases). This CDR3 has 14 residues. The ends were cut back, 8 bases at V and 2 bases at J, with 15 bases in the middle. Germline V CDR1 and CDR2: MDHEN, SYDVKM.

This chain links TRBV21-1 with TRBJ2-1; the table's D call, TRBD2, has no DNA check behind it. TRBV21-1 is described as a pseudogene. The CDR3 extends over 15 amino acids. The CDR3 sequence is CASSKGRASGGEQFF. Written as DNA, the CDR3 is TGTGCCAGCAGCAAAGGAAGGGCTAGCGGTGGTGAGCAGTTCTTC.

This clone has only a few counts. The CDR3 loop reads CASSPQGAGQPQHF. For the CDR3, the DNA is TGTGCCAGCAGCCCACAGGGGGCAGGGCAGCCCCAGCATTTT. The V gene is TRBV6-5, the J gene TRBJ1-5; 9 bases match TRBD1. The CDR3 contains 14 residues. V lost 6 bases and J lost 7; bases outside the gene matches: 7. Germline loops: CDR1 MNHEY, CDR2 SVGAGI.

The chain recombines TRBV7-9 with TRBJ2-5; 7 bases match TRBD1. V lost 1 base and J lost 3; bases outside the gene matches: 2. In germline, CDR1 is SEHNR, CDR2 FQNEAQ (reference sequence). The CDR3 sequence is 14 residues long. In DNA form, the CDR3 reads TGTGCCAGCAGCTTAGTAGGGACAGAAGAGACCCAGTACTTC. Encoded protein: CASSLVGTEETQYF.

This sequence joins TRBV18 and TRBJ2-3; 7 bases agree with TRBD1. The CDR3 covers 16 residues. From germline, CDR1 is KGHSH and CDR2 LQKENI. V was clipped by 6 bases and J by 10 bases; unmatched bases: 19. CDR3 DNA: TGTGCCAGCTCGCCAACCGGGGCAGGGGGTCAATCGTCGCAGTATTTT. Encoded protein: CASSPTGAGGQSSQYF.